Listed below are T cell receptor beta chains from one sample, sequenced in a study of cytomegalovirus exposure and HLA in healthy donors. Libraries were prepared by immunoSEQ multiplex PCR; TCRdb keeps only in-frame clonotypes and omits some of them. The repertoire holds 250,000 to 400,000 clones, with nearly 90% as singletons. The specimen sequenced was PBMCs. The receptors shown here come from a man between 25 and 39 years old in good health and CMV-seronegative. The CDR3 runs from the conserved cysteine through the conserved F or W. Each record gives: V gene, D gene, clone size, J gene, CDR3 DNA, CDR3 protein. A D gene is named only where the DNA matches it firmly. Clone size is given for some rows only: seen once, a few or many times, or a class if the clone is expanded.

TRBV27	TRBD2	.	TRBJ2-1	TGTGCCAGCAGTCAATCTAGCGGGGGGGCCCCCTACAATGAGCAGTTCTTC	CASSQSSGGAPYNEQFF
TRBV27	TRBD1	.	TRBJ1-1	TGTGCCAGCAGCCTCCACATACAGGGGGCTGCGGCTGAAGCTTTCTTT	CASSLHIQGAAAEAFF
TRBV9	.	.	TRBJ2-7	TGTGCCAGCAGCCCAATGACAGCCTTGGTCCCCTACGAGCAGTACTTC	CASSPMTALVPYEQYF
TRBV19	.	.	TRBJ1-6	TGTGCCAGTAGTATGGGGGCACCCTATAATTCACCCCTCCACTTT	CASSMGAPYNSPLHF
TRBV19	TRBD1	few	TRBJ1-6	TGTGCCAGTACCCCGGACAGGGTGAATTCACCCCTCCACTTT	CASTPDRVNSPLHF
TRBV5-5	.	.	TRBJ1-1	TGTGCCAGCAGCGACGAACAGGATCTAAACACTGAAGCTTTCTTT	CASSDEQDLNTEAFF
TRBV9	TRBD2	.	TRBJ2-1	TGTGCCAGCAGCGTAGCATTTAGCGGGGGGATCTACAATGAGCAGTTCTTC	CASSVAFSGGIYNEQFF
TRBV5-1	TRBD1	.	TRBJ2-2	TGCGCCAGCAGCGTACAGGGGACCGGGGAGCTGTTTTTT	CASSVQGTGELFF
TRBV7-6	TRBD1	.	TRBJ1-1	TGTGCCAGCAGCCCAGAGGGACCGGGCCACAGGGGCACTGAAGCTTTCTTT	CASSPEGPGHRGTEAFF
TRBV27	.	.	TRBJ1-5	TGTGCCAGCAGTTTGGGGCAGGTCGGTCAGCCCCAGCATTTT	CASSLGQVGQPQHF
TRBV19	TRBD1	.	TRBJ2-3	TGTGCCAGTACCCACAGGGGGCTCTCCGCAGATACGCAGTATTTT	CASTHRGLSADTQYF
TRBV6-1	.	.	TRBJ1-3	TGTGCCAGCAGTGTAACACAGGGTCCTGGAAACACCATATATTTT	CASSVTQGPGNTIYF
TRBV2	TRBD1	.	TRBJ1-5	TGTGCCAGCAGGGAACCGGGACAGGATTACTATAGCAATCAGCCCCAGCATTTT	CASREPGQDYYSNQPQHF
TRBV4-1	TRBD1	.	TRBJ1-6	TGCGCCAGCAGCACCAGACAGGGGTTTAATTCACCCCTCCACTTT	CASSTRQGFNSPLHF
TRBV15	.	.	TRBJ1-5	TGTGCCACCAGCCTCTTTAGAGGCAATCAGCCCCAGCATTTT	CATSLFRGNQPQHF
TRBV5-1	TRBD1	.	TRBJ2-7	TGCGCCAGCAGCAGCTCCGGGACAGCGTTCTACGAGCAGTACTTC	CASSSSGTAFYEQYF
TRBV9	.	.	TRBJ1-5	TGTGCCAGCAGCGAAACCGGGGTCCGGAATCAGCCCCAGCATTTT	CASSETGVRNQPQHF
TRBV7-2	TRBD1	.	TRBJ1-3	TGTGCCAGCAGCTTAGTCGCGACAGGGGGAAACACCATATATTTT	CASSLVATGGNTIYF
TRBV6-1	.	.	TRBJ1-1	TGTGCCAGCAGTAAGACAGGTAACACTGAAGCTTTCTTT	CASSKTGNTEAFF
TRBV19	.	.	TRBJ1-5	TGTGCCAGTAGTCCCTCGTCAGGGAATCAGCCCCAGCATTTT	CASSPSSGNQPQHF
TRBV7-9	.	.	TRBJ1-2	TGTGCCAGCAGCTTAGCCGGAGGGCTCGAGGAAGGCTACACCTTC	CASSLAGGLEEGYTF
TRBV4-3	.	.	TRBJ1-4	TGCGCCAGCAGCCAGAGCCGGGGGGTCGGGGAAAAACTGTTTTTT	CASSQSRGVGEKLFF
TRBV19	TRBD1	.	TRBJ1-5	TGTGCCAGTAGTAGGCCTGAACTAGGCAACAGGGGCCATCAGCCCCAGCATTTT	CASSRPELGNRGHQPQHF
TRBV4-2	TRBD1	once	TRBJ1-5	TGTGCCAGCAGCCAAGGGGGGGACAGGTCCAATCAGCCCCAGCATTTT	CASSQGGDRSNQPQHF
TRBV27	.	.	TRBJ1-5	TGTGCCAGCAGATCTCAGGGTTTGTTCAATCAGCCCCAGCATTTT	CASRSQGLFNQPQHF
TRBV4-3	.	.	TRBJ2-2	TGCGCCAGCAGTATAGAGGGTCCGGGAAACACCGGGGAGCTGTTTTTT	CASSIEGPGNTGELFF
TRBV19	TRBD1	.	TRBJ2-6	TGTGCCAGTAGTACCCCGGACAGGGCTGGGGCCAACGTCCTGACTTTC	CASSTPDRAGANVLTF
TRBV4-1	TRBD1	few	TRBJ1-6	TGCGCCAGCAGCCAGAACCAGGGGGCAGGGAATTCACCCCTCCACTTT	CASSQNQGAGNSPLHF
TRBV5-1	TRBD2	.	TRBJ2-1	TGCGCCAGCAGCTATTCTCCTAGCGGGAGTGGGGACAATGAGCAGTTCTTC	CASSYSPSGSGDNEQFF
TRBV19	TRBD1	.	TRBJ2-7	TGTGCCAGTAGTATGATGGGGGCAGGGGGCGCGGGTGAGCAGTACTTC	CASSMMGAGGAGEQYF
TRBV27	TRBD1	.	TRBJ1-6	TGTGCCAGCAGTTCCTCGGGACAGGTCAATTCACCCCTCCACTTT	CASSSSGQVNSPLHF
TRBV5-1	TRBD1	.	TRBJ1-1	TGCGCCAGCAGCTCGAGACAGGGGCTCGGCACTGAAGCTTTCTTT	CASSSRQGLGTEAFF
TRBV7-6	TRBD1	.	TRBJ1-3	TGTGCCAGCAGCCCTCGGGACAGGGTCTCGGGAAACACCATATATTTT	CASSPRDRVSGNTIYF
TRBV5-5	.	.	TRBJ1-1	TGTGCCAGCTCCTCAGGGTCCAGGACTGAAGCTTTCTTT	CASSSGSRTEAFF
TRBV15	TRBD1	.	TRBJ2-2	TGTGCCACCCTTGGGACAGGGGGCACCGGGGAGCTGTTTTTT	CATLGTGGTGELFF
TRBV7-9	.	.	TRBJ2-3	TGTGCCAGCAGCTTAGCTCAGGGCACAGATACGCAGTATTTT	CASSLAQGTDTQYF
TRBV7-7	TRBD1	.	TRBJ2-5	TGTGCCAGCAGCAGGACAGGGGGTATAGAGACCCAGTACTTC	CASSRTGGIETQYF
TRBV6-6	TRBD1	.	TRBJ1-1	TGTGCCAGCAGTTACTCGCCAGGGGGAGGCACTGAAGCTTTCTTT	CASSYSPGGGTEAFF
TRBV15	.	.	TRBJ1-2	TGTGCCACCAGCAGAGAAGCAGGGGCCTCAACCACGTACTATGGCTACACCTTC	CATSREAGASTTYYGYTF
TRBV6-1	.	once	TRBJ2-5	TGTGCCAGCAGTACTGAGCGACGGGAGACCCAGTACTTC	CASSTERRETQYF
TRBV10-1	.	.	TRBJ2-2	TGCGCCAGCAGTGCATCGGGGTTCGCGAACACCGGGGAGCTGTTTTTT	CASSASGFANTGELFF
TRBV7-9	.	.	TRBJ2-3	TGTGCCAGCAGCCATCCGGGACAAGGCACAGATACGCAGTATTTT	CASSHPGQGTDTQYF
TRBV5-1	.	.	TRBJ2-1	TGCGCCAGCAGCTTGGGGACAGTAGACTACAATGAGCAGTTCTTC	CASSLGTVDYNEQFF
TRBV7-9	.	.	TRBJ2-7	TGTGCCAGCAGCTTCCTGTCTCAGGGTGGGCACGAGCAGTACTTC	CASSFLSQGGHEQYF
TRBV5-1	.	.	TRBJ2-1	TGCGCCAGCAGCTTGGACACAAGCTCCTACAATGAGCAGTTCTTC	CASSLDTSSYNEQFF
TRBV6-1	.	.	TRBJ1-1	TGTGCCACACGCCGCGGGGGTTCCACTGAAGCTTTCTTT	CATRRGGSTEAFF
TRBV6-5	.	.	TRBJ2-7	TGTGCCAGCAGTTACAGGGAGTCCTACGAGCAGTACTTC	CASSYRESYEQYF
TRBV7-6	.	.	TRBJ1-3	TGTGCCAGCAGCTTAGATAGGCAGGACACCATATATTTT	CASSLDRQDTIYF